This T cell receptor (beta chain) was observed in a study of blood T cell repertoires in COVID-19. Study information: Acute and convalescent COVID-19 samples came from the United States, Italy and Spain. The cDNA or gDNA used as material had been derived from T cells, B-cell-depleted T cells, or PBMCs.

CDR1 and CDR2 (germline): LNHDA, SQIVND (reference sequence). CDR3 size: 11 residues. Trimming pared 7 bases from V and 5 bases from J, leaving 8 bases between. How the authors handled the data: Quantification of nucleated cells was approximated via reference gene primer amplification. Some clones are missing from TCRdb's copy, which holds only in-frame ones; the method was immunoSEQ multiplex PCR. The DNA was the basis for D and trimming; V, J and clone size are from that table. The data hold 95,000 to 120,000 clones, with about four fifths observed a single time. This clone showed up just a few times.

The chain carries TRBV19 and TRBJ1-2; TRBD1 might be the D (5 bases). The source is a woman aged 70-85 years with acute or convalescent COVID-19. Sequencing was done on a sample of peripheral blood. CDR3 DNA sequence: TGTGCCAGTAAACAGGAATATGGCTACACCTTC. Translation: CASKQEYGYTF.